Sequencing of this TCR beta chain was carried out in a study of cytomegalovirus exposure and HLA in healthy donors. For the study at large: A previous analysis identified approximately 110 million unique TCR beta sequences derived from some 200 million T cells. Study-level findings and limits: The study labeled 180 or so TCR beta chains cytomegalovirus-associated. Associated with HLA alleles at 0.05 false discovery rate in a later analysis were around 15,000 TCR beta sequences. Earlier findings revealed that most TCR beta V segments proved productive either about 87% or about 30% of the time.

PCR was performed using 60 Vbeta and 13 Jbeta primers. The protocol was immunoSEQ multiplex PCR, while the TCRdb copy is restricted to in-frame clones and leaves out a portion. The data contain 150,000 or so clones, 77% of them singletons. On this clone: Its antigen is not identified.

The receptor was isolated from a woman aged 25 to 39 in good health and CMV-seronegative. Source material: PBMCs.

The CDR3 region has the DNA TGTGCCATCAGTGATGGGGGCAGGGCCTACGAGCAGTACTTC. It encodes CAISDGGRAYEQYF. The V call is TRBV10-3, the J call TRBJ2-7; D is perhaps TRBD1 (6 bases). CDR1 is ENHRY and CDR2 is SYGVKD in the germline V gene. Between the trimmed V and J ends, which lost 3 bases and 2 bases, there was a span of 11 bases. The CDR3 contains 14 residues.